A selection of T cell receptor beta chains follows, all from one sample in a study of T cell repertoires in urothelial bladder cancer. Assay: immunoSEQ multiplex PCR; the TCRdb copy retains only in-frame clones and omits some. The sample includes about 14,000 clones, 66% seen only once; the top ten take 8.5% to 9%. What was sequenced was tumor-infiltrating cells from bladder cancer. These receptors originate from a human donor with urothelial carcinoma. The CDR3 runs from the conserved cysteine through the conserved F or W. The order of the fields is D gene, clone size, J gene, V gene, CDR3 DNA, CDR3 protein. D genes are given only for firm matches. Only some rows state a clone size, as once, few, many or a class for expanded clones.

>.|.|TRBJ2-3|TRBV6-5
TGTGCCAGCAGTTACCAAAGGGTCGGGGACCAAGGACAGTATTTT
CASSYQRVGDQGQYF
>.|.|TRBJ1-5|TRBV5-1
TGCGCCAGCAGCTTAGAAGGGGGTGGCAATCAGCCCCAGCATTTT
CASSLEGGGNQPQHF
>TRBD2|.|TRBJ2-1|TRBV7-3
TGTGCCAGCAGCCCAAGTGGGACTAGCGGGGGGAAAGAGCAGTTCTTC
CASSPSGTSGGKEQFF
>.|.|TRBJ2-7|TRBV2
TGTGCCAGCAGTTTCTCCTACGAGCAGTACTTC
CASSFSYEQYF
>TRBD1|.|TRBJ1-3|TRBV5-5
TGTGCCAGCAGCCCGGGACAGGCGAAACTCTCTGGAAACACCATATATTTT
CASSPGQAKLSGNTIYF
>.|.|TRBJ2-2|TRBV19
TGTGCCAGTCGGATTTACTCTATCTGGCAGCGCGCTGGCACCGGGGAGCTGTTTTTT
CASRIYSIWQRAGTGELFF
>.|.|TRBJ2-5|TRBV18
TGTGCCAGCTCACCTCCCCAAGAGACCCAGTACTTC
CASSPPQETQYF
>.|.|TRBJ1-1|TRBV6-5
TGTGCCAGCAGATTACTAGCGGGCGGGGGTGAAGCTTTCTTT
CASRLLAGGGEAFF
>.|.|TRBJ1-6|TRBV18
TGTGCCAGCTCACCACCAGAAAGCAGGGCGTATAATTCACCCCTCCACTTT
CASSPPESRAYNSPLHF
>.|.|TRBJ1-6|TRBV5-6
TGTGCCAGCAACGCAGGGGAGGGTTCACCCCTCCACTTT
CASNAGEGSPLHF
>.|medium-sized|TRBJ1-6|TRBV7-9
TGTGCCAGCAGCTCGGACACTGATAATTCACCCCTCCACTTT
CASSSDTDNSPLHF
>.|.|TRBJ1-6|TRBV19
TGTGCCAGTAGGCCGGGTACTAGGACTAATTCACCCCTCCACTTT
CASRPGTRTNSPLHF
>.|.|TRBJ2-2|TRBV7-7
TGTGCTAGCAGCGTCAATTGGGGCACCGGGGAGCTGTTTTTT
CASSVNWGTGELFF
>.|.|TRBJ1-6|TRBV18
TGTGCCAGCTCACTCCCCGGAGCACCCCTCCACTTT
CASSLPGAPLHF
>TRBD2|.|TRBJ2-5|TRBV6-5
TGTGCCAGCAGTACCTCCGGGACTAGCGTGGAGACCCAGTACTTC
CASSTSGTSVETQYF
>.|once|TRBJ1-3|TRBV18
TGTGCCAGCTCACCGTATGGGGGAAGATCGAGTGGCTCTGGAAACACCATATATTTT
CASSPYGGRSSGSGNTIYF
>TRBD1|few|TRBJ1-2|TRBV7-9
TGTGCCAGCAGCGAACGACAGGGGGCCGGCTACACCTTC
CASSERQGAGYTF
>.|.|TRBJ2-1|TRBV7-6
TGTGCCAGCAGCTTAGTTAGAGGTGATGAGCAGTTCTTC
CASSLVRGDEQFF
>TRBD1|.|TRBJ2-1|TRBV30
TGTGCCTGGGGGACAGGGATCGAGTCGTGGGCGGATGAGCAGTTCTTC
CAWGTGIESWADEQFF
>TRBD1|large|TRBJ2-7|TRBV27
TGTGCCAGCAGTTTCCAGGGGGTGCTTTACGAGCAGTACTTC
CASSFQGVLYEQYF